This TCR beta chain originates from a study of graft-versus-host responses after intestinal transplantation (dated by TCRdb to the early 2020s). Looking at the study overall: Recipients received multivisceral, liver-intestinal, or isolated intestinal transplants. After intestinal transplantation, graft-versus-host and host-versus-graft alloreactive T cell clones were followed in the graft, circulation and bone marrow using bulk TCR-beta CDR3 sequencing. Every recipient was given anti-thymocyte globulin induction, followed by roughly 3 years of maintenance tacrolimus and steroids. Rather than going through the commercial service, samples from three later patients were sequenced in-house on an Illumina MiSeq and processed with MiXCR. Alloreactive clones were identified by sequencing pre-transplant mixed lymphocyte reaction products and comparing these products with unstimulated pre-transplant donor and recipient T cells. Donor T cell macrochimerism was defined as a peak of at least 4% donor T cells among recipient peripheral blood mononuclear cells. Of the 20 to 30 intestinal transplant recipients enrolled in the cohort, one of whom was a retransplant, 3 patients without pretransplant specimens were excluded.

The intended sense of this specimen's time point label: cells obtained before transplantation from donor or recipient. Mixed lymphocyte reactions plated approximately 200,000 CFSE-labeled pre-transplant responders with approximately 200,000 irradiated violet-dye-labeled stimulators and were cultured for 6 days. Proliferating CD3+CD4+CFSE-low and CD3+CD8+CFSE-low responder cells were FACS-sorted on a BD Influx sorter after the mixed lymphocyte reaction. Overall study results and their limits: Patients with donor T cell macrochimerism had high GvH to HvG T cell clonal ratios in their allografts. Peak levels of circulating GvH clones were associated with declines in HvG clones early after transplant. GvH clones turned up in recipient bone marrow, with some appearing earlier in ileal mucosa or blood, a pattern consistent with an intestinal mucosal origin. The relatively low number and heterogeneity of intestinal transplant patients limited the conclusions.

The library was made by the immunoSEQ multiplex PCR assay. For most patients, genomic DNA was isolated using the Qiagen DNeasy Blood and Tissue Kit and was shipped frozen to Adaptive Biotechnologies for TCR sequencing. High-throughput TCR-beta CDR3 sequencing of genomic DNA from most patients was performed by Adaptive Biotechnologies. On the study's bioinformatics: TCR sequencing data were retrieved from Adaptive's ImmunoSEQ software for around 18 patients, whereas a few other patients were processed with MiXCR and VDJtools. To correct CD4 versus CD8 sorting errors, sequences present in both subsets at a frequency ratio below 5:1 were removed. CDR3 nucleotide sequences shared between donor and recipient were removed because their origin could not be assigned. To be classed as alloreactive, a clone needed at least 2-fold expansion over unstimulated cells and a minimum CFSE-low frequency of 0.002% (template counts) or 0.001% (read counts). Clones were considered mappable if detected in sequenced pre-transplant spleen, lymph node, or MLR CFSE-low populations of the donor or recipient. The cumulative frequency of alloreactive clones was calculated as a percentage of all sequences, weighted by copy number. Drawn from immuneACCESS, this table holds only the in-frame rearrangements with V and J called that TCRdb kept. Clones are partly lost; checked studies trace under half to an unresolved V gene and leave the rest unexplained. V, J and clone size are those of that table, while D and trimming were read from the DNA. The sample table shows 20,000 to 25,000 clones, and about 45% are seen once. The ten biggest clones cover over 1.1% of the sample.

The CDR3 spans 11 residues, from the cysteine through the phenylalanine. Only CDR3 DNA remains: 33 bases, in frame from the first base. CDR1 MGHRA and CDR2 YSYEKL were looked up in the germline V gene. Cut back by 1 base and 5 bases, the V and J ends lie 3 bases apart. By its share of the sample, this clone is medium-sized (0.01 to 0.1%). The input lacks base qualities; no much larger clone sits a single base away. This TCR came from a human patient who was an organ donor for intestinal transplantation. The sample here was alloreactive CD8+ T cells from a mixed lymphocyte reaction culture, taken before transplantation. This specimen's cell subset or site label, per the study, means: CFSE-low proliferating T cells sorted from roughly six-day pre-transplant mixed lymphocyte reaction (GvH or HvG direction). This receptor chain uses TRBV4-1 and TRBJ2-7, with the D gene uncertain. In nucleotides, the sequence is TGCGCCAGCAGCCAAGGGAACGAGCAGTACTTC. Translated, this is CASSQGNEQYF.